This entry lists 8 T cell receptor beta chains sequenced from one sample in a study of blood T cell repertoires in COVID-19. Assay used: immunoSEQ multiplex PCR; TCRdb lists only in-frame clones, some missing. Here the sample spans 150,000 to 180,000 clones, approximately 80% being singletons. The sequencing input was peripheral blood. These TCRs come from a woman aged 45-60 years with acute or convalescent COVID-19.

The DNA of the CDR3 is TGCGCCAGCAGCTTGGCGGCACTAGCGGGAGAGGTCTACGAGCAGTACTTC. This gives the protein CASSLAALAGEVYEQYF. The chain employs TRBV5-1 and TRBJ2-7; TRBD2 agrees at 11 bases. V gave up 0 bases and J gave up 3 bases; unmatched junction bases: 8. This CDR3 region has 17 residues. CDR1 is SGHRS and CDR2 is YFSETQ in the germline V gene. Filled out from reference TRBV5-1 and TRBJ2-7, the complete variable domain reads KAGVTQTPRYLIKTRGQQVTLSCSPISGHRSVSWYQQTPGQGLQFLFEYFSETQRNKGNFPGRFSGRQFSNSRSEMNVSTLELGDSALYLCASSLAALAGEVYEQYFGPGTRLTVT.

The chain is built from TRBV7-2 and TRBJ2-1; D gene unclear. Germline V gene lookup returns CDR1 SGHTA and CDR2 FQGNSA. The CDR3 spans 13 residues. V gave up 1 base and J gave up 5 bases, with 6 bases separating them. The CDR3 sequence is CASSLGPNNEQFF. CDR3 in DNA: TGTGCCAGCAGCTTAGGTCCCAACAATGAGCAGTTCTTC.

The rearrangement uses TRBV7-2 and TRBJ1-3; maybe TRBD1 (5 bases). Germline V gene sequence: CDR1 SGHTA, CDR2 FQGNSA. The CDR3 runs 15 residues. Trimming cost V 5 bases and J 1 base, with 12 bases left between them. Here the CDR3 reads CASSPWGRSGNTIYF. For the CDR3, the DNA is TGTGCCAGCAGCCCATGGGGCAGATCTGGAAACACCATATATTTT.

This chain joins TRBV27 and TRBJ2-1, with 10 nucleotides matching TRBD2. Losses at the gene ends were 5 bases for V and 5 bases for J; bases not matched to a gene: 9. This CDR3 is built from 16 residues. The germline V gene has CDR1 MNHEY and CDR2 SMNVEV (reference sequence). The CDR3 sequence is CASSGTSGETHNEQFF. The CDR3 nucleotides are TGTGCCAGCAGTGGCACTAGCGGGGAGACCCACAATGAGCAGTTCTTC.

The CDR3 DNA reads as TGTGCCAGTAAGGACAGGACCTACTACGAGCAGTACTTC. Its protein is CASKDRTYYEQYF. The J gene is TRBJ2-7, the V gene TRBV28; TRBD1 aligns across 7 bases. The length of the CDR3 is 13 residues. J lost 3 bases, V lost 9 bases, and 8 bases had no gene match. CDR1 MDHEN and CDR2 SYDVKM come from the germline V gene.

This rearrangement joins TRBV6-5 to TRBJ1-2, with 9 positions matching TRBD1. The germline V gene has CDR1 MNHEY and CDR2 SVGAGI. This CDR3 spans 14 amino acids. The ends lost 4 bases at V and 8 bases at J; junction bases unmatched: 8. The CDR3 nucleotides are TGTGCCAGCAGTTTGGGACAGGGCGTAGGGGGCTACACCTTC. Translation gives CASSLGQGVGGYTF.

V usage is TRBV6-1 and J usage is TRBJ2-3; TRBD2 might be the D (6 bases). The length of the CDR3 is 15 residues. The V end was cut by 0 bases, the J end by 5 bases, with 12 bases between. Looked up from germline, CDR1 is MNHNS and CDR2 is SASEGT. The DNA for the CDR3 is TGTGCCAGCAGTGAAGCTCTGGGGGGTGAAGATACGCAGTATTTT. It yields the protein CASSEALGGEDTQYF.

This chain joins TRBV18 and TRBJ2-7, with D perhaps matching TRBD1 (6 bases). The germline V gene has CDR1 KGHSH and CDR2 LQKENI. The V end lost 5 bases, the J end lost 0 bases, and 8 bases lay between the germline ends. This CDR3 region has 13 residues. DNA of the CDR3: TGTGCCAGCTCAAGGACAGCCTCCTACGAGCAGTACTTC. Residues: CASSRTASYEQYF.